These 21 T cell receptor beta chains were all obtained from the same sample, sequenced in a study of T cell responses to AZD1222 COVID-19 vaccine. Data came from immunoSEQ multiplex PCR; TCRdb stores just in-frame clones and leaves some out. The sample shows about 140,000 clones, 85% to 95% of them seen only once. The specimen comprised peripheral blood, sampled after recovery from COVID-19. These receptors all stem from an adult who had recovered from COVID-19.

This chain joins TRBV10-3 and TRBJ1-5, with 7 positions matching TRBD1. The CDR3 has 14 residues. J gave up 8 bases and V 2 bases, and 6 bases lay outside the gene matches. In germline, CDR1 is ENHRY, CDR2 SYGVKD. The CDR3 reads CAISEGQALEPQHF. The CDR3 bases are TGTGCCATCAGTGAGGGACAGGCTTTAGAGCCCCAGCATTTT.

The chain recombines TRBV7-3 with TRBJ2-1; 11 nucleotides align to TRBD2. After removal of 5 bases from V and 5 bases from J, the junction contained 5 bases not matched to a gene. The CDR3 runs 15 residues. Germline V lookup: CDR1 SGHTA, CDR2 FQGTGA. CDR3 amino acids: CASSPLAGGNNEQFF. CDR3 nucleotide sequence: TGTGCCAGCAGCCCGCTAGCGGGAGGAAACAATGAGCAGTTCTTC.

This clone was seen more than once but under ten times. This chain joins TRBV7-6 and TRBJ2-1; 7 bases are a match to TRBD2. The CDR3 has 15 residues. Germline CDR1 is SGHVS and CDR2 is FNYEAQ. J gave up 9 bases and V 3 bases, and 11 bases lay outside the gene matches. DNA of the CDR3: TGTGCCAGCAGCTTGGAGGGAGGGCCGAGGGTTGAGCAGTTCTTC. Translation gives CASSLEGGPRVEQFF.

The CDR3 sequence is CASSQAPHNEQFF. The CDR3 DNA is TGTGCCAGCAGCCAAGCTCCCCACAATGAGCAGTTCTTC. The rearrangement joins TRBV3-1 (or the pseudogene TRBV3-2) to TRBJ2-1; D is unclear. Trimming left V 1 base short and J 5 bases short, with 6 bases between. The length of the CDR3 is 13 residues. CDR1 LGHDT and CDR2 YNNKEL come from the germline V gene (reference sequence).

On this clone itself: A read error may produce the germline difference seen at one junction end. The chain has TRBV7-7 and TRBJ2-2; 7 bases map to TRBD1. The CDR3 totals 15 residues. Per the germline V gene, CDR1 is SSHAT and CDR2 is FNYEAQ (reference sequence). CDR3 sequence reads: CASSSYRGGTGELFF. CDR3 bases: TGTGCTAGCAGCTCTTACAGGGGTGGCACCGGGGAGCTGTTTTTT.

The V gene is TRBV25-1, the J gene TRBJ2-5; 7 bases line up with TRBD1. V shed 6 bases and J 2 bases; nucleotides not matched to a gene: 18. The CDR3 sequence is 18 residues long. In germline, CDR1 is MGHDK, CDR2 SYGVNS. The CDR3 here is CASRIFIHRGDHQETQYF. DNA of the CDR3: TGTGCCAGCAGAATTTTCATCCACAGGGGCGACCATCAAGAGACCCAGTACTTC.

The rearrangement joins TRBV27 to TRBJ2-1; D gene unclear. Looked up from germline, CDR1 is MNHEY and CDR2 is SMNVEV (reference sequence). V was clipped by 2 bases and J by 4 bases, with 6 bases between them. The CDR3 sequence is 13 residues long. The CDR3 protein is CASSLQRYNEQFF. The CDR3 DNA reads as TGTGCCAGCAGTTTACAACGTTACAATGAGCAGTTCTTC.

This chain's CDR3 is CASSLAHQAETQYF. Here the CDR3 DNA reads TGCGCCAGCAGCTTGGCGCACCAAGCAGAGACCCAGTACTTC. V gene TRBV5-1 combines with J gene TRBJ2-5; D call uncertain. Trimming took 0 bases from V and 4 from J, leaving 10 bases between them. The CDR3 extends over 14 amino acids. Germline CDR1 and CDR2: SGHRS and YFSETQ. Combining the CDR3 with reference TRBV5-1 and TRBJ2-5 gives the whole variable domain KAGVTQTPRYLIKTRGQQVTLSCSPISGHRSVSWYQQTPGQGLQFLFEYFSETQRNKGNFPGRFSGRQFSNSRSEMNVSTLELGDSALYLCASSLAHQAETQYFGPGTRLLVL.

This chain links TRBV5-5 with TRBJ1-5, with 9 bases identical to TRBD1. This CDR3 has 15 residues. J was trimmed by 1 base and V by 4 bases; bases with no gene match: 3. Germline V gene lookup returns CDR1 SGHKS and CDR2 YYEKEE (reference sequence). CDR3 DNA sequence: TGTGCCAGCAGCCTAACAGGGGGCAGCAATCAGCCCCAGCATTTT. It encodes CASSLTGGSNQPQHF.

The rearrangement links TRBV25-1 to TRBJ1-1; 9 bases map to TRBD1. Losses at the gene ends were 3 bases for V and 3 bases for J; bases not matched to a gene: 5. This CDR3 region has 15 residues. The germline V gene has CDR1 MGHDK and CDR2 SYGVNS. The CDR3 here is CASSDPTGGDTEAFF. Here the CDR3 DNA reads TGTGCCAGCAGTGATCCGACAGGGGGGGACACTGAAGCTTTCTTT.

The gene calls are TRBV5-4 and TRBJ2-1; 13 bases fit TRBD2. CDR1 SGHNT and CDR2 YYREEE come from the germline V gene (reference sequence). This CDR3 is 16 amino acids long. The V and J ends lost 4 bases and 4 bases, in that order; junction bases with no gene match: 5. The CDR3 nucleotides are TGTGCCAGCAGCATGACTAGCGGGAGGATTTACAATGAGCAGTTCTTC. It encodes CASSMTSGRIYNEQFF.

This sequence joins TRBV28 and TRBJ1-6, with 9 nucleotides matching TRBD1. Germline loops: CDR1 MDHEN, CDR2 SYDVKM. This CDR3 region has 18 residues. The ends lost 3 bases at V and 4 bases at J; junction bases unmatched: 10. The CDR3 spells CASSFLFRDRAYNSPLHF. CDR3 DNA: TGTGCCAGCAGTTTTTTATTCCGGGACAGGGCATATAATTCACCCCTCCACTTT.

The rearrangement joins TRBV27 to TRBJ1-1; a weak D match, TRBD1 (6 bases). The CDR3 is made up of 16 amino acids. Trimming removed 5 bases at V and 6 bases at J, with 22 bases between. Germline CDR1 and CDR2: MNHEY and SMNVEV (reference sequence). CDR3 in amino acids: CASSPRNLQGLSEAFF. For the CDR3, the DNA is TGTGCCAGCAGTCCACGGAACCTACAGGGTCTATCTGAAGCTTTCTTT.

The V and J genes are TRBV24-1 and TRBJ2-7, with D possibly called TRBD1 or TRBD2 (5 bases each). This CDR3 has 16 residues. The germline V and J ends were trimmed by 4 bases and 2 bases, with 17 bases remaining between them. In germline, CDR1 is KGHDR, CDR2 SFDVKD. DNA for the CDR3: TGTGCCACCAGTGACACCGGGGCTAATACGACCTACGAGCAGTACTTC. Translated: CATSDTGANTTYEQYF.

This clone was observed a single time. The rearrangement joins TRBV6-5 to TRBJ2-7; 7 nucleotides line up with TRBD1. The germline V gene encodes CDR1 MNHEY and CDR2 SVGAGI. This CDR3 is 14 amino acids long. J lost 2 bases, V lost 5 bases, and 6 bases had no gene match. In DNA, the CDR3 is TGTGCCAGCAGTCTCAGGGACAGAGCCTACGAGCAGTACTTC. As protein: CASSLRDRAYEQYF.

The DNA for the CDR3 is TGTGCCAGCAGCCTCAGGGGCAACTACGAGCAGTACTTC. It encodes CASSLRGNYEQYF. The genes are TRBV5-6 and TRBJ2-7, with D perhaps TRBD1 (6 bases). The V end was cut by 4 bases, the J end by 3 bases, with 11 bases between. The length of the CDR3 is 13 residues. Looked up from germline, CDR1 is SGHDT and CDR2 is YYEEEE.

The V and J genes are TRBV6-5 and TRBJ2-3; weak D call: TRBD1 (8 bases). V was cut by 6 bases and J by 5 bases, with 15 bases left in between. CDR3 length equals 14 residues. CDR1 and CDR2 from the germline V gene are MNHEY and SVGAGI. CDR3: CASRRQGRVDTQYF. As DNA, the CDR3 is TGTGCCAGCAGAAGACAGGGGAGGGTAGATACGCAGTATTTT.

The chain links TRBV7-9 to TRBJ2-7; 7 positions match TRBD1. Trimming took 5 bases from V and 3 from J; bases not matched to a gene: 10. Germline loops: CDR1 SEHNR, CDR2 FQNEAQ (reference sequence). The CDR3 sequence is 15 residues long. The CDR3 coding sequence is TGTGCCAGCAGCGCAAGACAACAGGGGCTCTACGAGCAGTACTTC. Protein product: CASSARQQGLYEQYF.

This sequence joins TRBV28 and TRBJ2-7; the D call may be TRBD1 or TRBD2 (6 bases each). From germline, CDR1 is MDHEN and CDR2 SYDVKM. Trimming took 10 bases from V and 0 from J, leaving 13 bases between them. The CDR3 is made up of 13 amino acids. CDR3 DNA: TGTGCCACCCTGGGGGGCAGCTCCTACGAGCAGTACTTC. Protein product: CATLGGSSYEQYF.

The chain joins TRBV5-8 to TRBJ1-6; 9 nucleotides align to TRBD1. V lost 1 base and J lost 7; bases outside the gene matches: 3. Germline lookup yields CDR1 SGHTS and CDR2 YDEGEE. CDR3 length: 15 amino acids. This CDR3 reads CASSLLQGANSPLHF. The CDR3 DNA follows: TGTGCCAGCAGCTTGTTACAGGGGGCGAATTCACCCCTCCACTTT.

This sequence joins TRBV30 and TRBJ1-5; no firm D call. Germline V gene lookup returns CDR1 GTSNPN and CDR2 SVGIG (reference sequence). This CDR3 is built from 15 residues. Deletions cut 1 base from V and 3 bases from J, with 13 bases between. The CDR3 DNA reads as TGTGCCTGGAGTGCAGGAAACCATTTCAATCAGCCCCAGCATTTT. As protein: CAWSAGNHFNQPQHF.